The 20 T cell receptor beta chains reported below all come from one sample, sequenced in a study of neoadjuvant nivolumab and ipilimumab in lung cancer. TCRdb's table, derived via immunoSEQ multiplex PCR, lists solely in-frame clones and lacks some. The table has thousands of clones, around 91% seen once. The sequences come from blood, collected after neoadjuvant nivolumab, alone or with ipilimumab, at or shortly before surgery. The receptors here all came from an adult with non-small cell lung cancer. Some clones in this sample may be carry-over from other donors' samples.

The CDR3 coding sequence is TGTGCCAGCAGTGTTGGGACTAGCGGGAAAGATGAGCAGTTCTTC. This encodes CASSVGTSGKDEQFF. The chain links TRBV7-9 to TRBJ2-1, with 13 bases fitting TRBD2. V trimming: 6 bases; J trimming: 8 bases; junction bases outside the gene matches: 7. The CDR3 consists of 15 residues. CDR1 and CDR2 from the germline V gene are SEHNR and FQNEAQ (reference sequence).

This rearrangement joins TRBV4-2 to TRBJ1-3; 10 bases are a match to TRBD1. The V gene's germline CDR1 is LGHNA and CDR2 YNFKEQ. With V trimmed by 0 bases and J by 4 bases, 3 bases remained unmatched. CDR3 size: 16 residues. CDR3 protein: CASSQEGTGAGNTIYF. The CDR3 DNA sequence: TGTGCCAGCAGCCAAGAAGGGACAGGGGCCGGAAACACCATATATTTT.

This clone showed up just a few times. The V call is TRBV29-1, the J call TRBJ2-7; D perhaps matches TRBD1 (6 bases). Germline V gives CDR1 SQVTM, CDR2 ANQGSEA. Trimming pared 3 bases from V and 3 bases from J, leaving 9 bases between. CDR3 length: 12 residues. CDR3 loop: CSVENRDYEQYF. The CDR3 bases are TGCAGCGTTGAGAACAGGGACTACGAGCAGTACTTC.

The chain couples TRBV30 to TRBJ2-7, with D perhaps matching TRBD2 (6 bases). The CDR3 contains 15 residues. Germline CDR1 and CDR2: GTSNPN and SVGIG (reference sequence). V shed 2 bases and J shed 1 base, with 15 bases lying between them. The CDR3 region has the DNA TGTGCCTGGAGTCGAGGCGGGGTCCTGTCCTACGAGCAGTACTTC. Translating gives CAWSRGGVLSYEQYF.

The chain employs TRBV11-2 and TRBJ1-1; D is ambiguous. The CDR3 sequence is 15 residues long. V lost 1 base, J lost 3 bases, and 12 bases lay in between. Germline CDR1 reads SGHAT; CDR2 reads FQNNGV. The CDR3 loop reads CASSLGHSGYTEAFF. CDR3 DNA sequence: TGTGCCAGCAGCTTAGGACATAGCGGGTACACTGAAGCTTTCTTT. Together with reference TRBV11-2 and TRBJ1-1, the CDR3 gives the full variable domain: EAGVAQSPRYKIIEKRQSVAFWCNPISGHATLYWYQQILGQGPKLLIQFQNNGVVDDSQLPKDRFSAERLKGVDSTLKIQPAKLEDSAVYLCASSLGHSGYTEAFFGQGTRLTVV.

The chain couples TRBV6-5 to TRBJ1-4, with 8 positions matching TRBD1. The CDR3 runs 14 residues. V gave up 7 bases and J gave up 7 bases; unmatched junction bases: 8. The germline gives CDR1 MNHEY, CDR2 SVGAGI. CDR3 loop: CASTSRQGSEKLFF. The DNA for the CDR3 is TGTGCCAGCACCTCTCGACAGGGGAGTGAAAAACTGTTTTTT.

The chain carries TRBV19 and TRBJ1-5; 7 nucleotides match TRBD1. CDR3 length equals 16 residues. In germline, CDR1 is LNHDA, CDR2 SQIVND (reference sequence). V was clipped by 3 bases and J by 2 bases; unmatched bases: 7. The CDR3 region has the DNA TGTGCCAGTAGTATTTTGGTAGGGGGCGGCAATCAGCCCCAGCATTTT. This sequence encodes CASSILVGGGNQPQHF.

V usage is TRBV7-2 and J usage is TRBJ2-7; D gene ambiguous. The germline V gene has CDR1 SGHTA and CDR2 FQGNSA. The CDR3 has 13 amino acids. The V end was cut by 5 bases, the J end by 3 bases, with 11 bases between. The CDR3 nucleotides read TGTGCCAGCAGCCCCGGGCTTCTCTACGAGCAGTACTTC. This sequence encodes CASSPGLLYEQYF.

The chain employs TRBV30 and TRBJ1-5; 8 bases fit TRBD1. Germline-derived CDR1 and CDR2 are GTSNPN and SVGIG (reference sequence). J was trimmed by 7 bases and V by 5 bases; bases with no gene match: 7. The CDR3 extends over 13 amino acids. The CDR3 coding sequence is TGTGCCTGGGGAGACAGGGGTCCACAGCCCCAGCATTTT. This sequence encodes CAWGDRGPQPQHF.

This clone was picked up one time. V gene TRBV29-1 combines with J gene TRBJ2-1; 10 bases align to TRBD1. Per germline, CDR1 SQVTM and CDR2 ANQGSEA. V lost 5 bases, J lost 2 bases, and 6 bases stayed unmatched. This CDR3 region has 15 residues. DNA of the CDR3: TGCAGCGTTTCCCCGGGACAGGGGACCTACAATGAGCAGTTCTTC. Its protein product is CSVSPGQGTYNEQFF.

The rearrangement uses TRBV19 and TRBJ1-4; D call uncertain. The germline V gene has CDR1 LNHDA and CDR2 SQIVND (reference sequence). Trimming took 3 bases from V and 3 from J, leaving 8 bases between them. CDR3 length: 14 amino acids. The CDR3 here is CASSMAAANEKLFF. CDR3 sequence (DNA): TGTGCCAGTAGTATGGCAGCCGCTAATGAAAAACTGTTTTTT.

V is TRBV7-2 and J is TRBJ2-3; tentative D call: TRBD2 (6 bases). CDR3 length: 16 amino acids. Germline V gene sequence: CDR1 SGHTA, CDR2 FQGNSA. Trimming left V 2 bases short and J 2 bases short, with 14 bases between. This CDR3 is CASSLSGGTHTDTQYF. The CDR3 DNA follows: TGTGCCAGCAGCTTAAGCGGCGGGACTCACACAGATACGCAGTATTTT.

The chain employs TRBV15 and TRBJ2-3; D is uncertain. Germline V lookup: CDR1 LNHNV, CDR2 YYDKDF (reference sequence). V was cut by 0 bases and J by 4 bases, with 5 bases left in between. The CDR3 has 13 residues. The CDR3 protein is CATSRDIPDTQYF. For the CDR3, the DNA is TGTGCCACCAGCAGAGATATCCCAGATACGCAGTATTTT.

The chain links TRBV7-9 to TRBJ2-3; D is uncertain. The CDR3 contains 15 residues. Per germline, CDR1 SEHNR and CDR2 FQNEAQ (reference sequence). Deletions cut 2 bases from V and 0 bases from J, with 9 bases between. CDR3 protein: CASSLRAPSTDTQYF. The CDR3 bases are TGTGCCAGCAGCTTAAGGGCACCCAGCACAGATACGCAGTATTTT.

The table lists this clone with a count of one. The genes are TRBV2 and TRBJ2-3; 9 bases line up with TRBD2. The CDR3 loop spans 14 amino acids. In germline, CDR1 is SNHLY, CDR2 FYNNEI. V was clipped by 4 bases and J by 4 bases; unmatched bases: 3. The CDR3 region is CASSGTSVSDTQYF. The CDR3 DNA is TGTGCCAGCAGTGGGACTAGCGTGTCAGATACGCAGTATTTT.

V is TRBV9 and J is TRBJ2-2; tentatively, D is TRBD2 (5 bases). Trimming removed 0 bases from V and 7 bases from J, with 10 bases in between. CDR1 SGDLS and CDR2 YYNGEE come from the germline V gene. CDR3 length: 14 residues. CDR3 nucleotides: TGTGCCAGCAGCGTAGAGATAGGGAGCGGGGAGCTGTTTTTT. This codes for CASSVEIGSGELFF.

This chain joins TRBV30 and TRBJ1-5; D is uncertain. Germline values: CDR1 GTSNPN, CDR2 SVGIG (reference sequence). Trimming removed 2 bases from V and 3 bases from J, with 20 bases in between. The CDR3 consists of 17 residues. The CDR3 DNA is TGTGCCTGGAGTCCCCCAATGAGGGAGCGGGCCAATCAGCCCCAGCATTTT. This sequence encodes CAWSPPMRERANQPQHF.

This chain joins TRBV19 and TRBJ2-4; 11 positions match TRBD2. Germline trimming cut 5 bases from V and 4 bases from J; bases unmatched to any gene: 13. From germline, CDR1 is LNHDA and CDR2 SQIVND (reference sequence). This CDR3 region has 18 residues. In DNA, the CDR3 is TGTGCCAGTAGTCCCGGGACTAGCGGCGGGGGGGCTAAAAACATTCAGTACTTC. It encodes CASSPGTSGGGAKNIQYF.

The chain uses TRBV7-9 and TRBJ2-1, with D unclear. The CDR3 extends over 13 amino acids. CDR1 and CDR2 (germline): SEHNR, FQNEAQ (reference sequence). The ends were cut back, 5 bases at V and 3 bases at J, with 8 bases in the middle. CDR3 nucleotides: TGTGCCAGCAGCCCCCGGGTCTACAATGAGCAGTTCTTC. Amino acids: CASSPRVYNEQFF.

This rearrangement joins TRBV30 to TRBJ2-3, with a possible D match to TRBD2 (5 bases). The CDR3 has 17 amino acids. V gave up 0 bases and J gave up 2 bases, with 18 bases separating them. Germline V CDR1 and CDR2: GTSNPN, SVGIG (reference sequence). The CDR3 DNA sequence: TGTGCCTGGAGTGTACTCAGGCTTTCGCGGGCCACAGATACGCAGTATTTT. It translates to CAWSVLRLSRATDTQYF.